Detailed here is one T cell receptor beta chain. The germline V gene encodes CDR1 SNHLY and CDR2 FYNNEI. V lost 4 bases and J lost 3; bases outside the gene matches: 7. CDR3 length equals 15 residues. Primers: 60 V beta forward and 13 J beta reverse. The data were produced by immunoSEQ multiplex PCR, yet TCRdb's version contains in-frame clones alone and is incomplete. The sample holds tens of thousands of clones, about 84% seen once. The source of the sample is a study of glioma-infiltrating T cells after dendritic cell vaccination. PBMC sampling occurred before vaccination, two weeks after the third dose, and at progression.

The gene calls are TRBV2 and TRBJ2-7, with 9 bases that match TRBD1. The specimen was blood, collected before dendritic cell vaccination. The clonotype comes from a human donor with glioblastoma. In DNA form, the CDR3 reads TGTGCCAGCAGTGTCGGAACAGGGGGCCTCTACGAGCAGTACTTC. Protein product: CASSVGTGGLYEQYF. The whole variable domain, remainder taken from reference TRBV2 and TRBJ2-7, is EPEVTQTPSHQVTQMGQEVILRCVPISNHLYFYWYRQILGQKVEFLVSFYNNEISEKSEIFDDQFSVERPDGSNFTLKIRSTKLEDSAMYFCASSVGTGGLYEQYFGPGTRLTVT.